The next 7 T cell receptor beta chains were all read from a single sample in a study of blood T cell repertoires in COVID-19. Generated by immunoSEQ multiplex PCR, the TCRdb table keeps only in-frame clones and is missing some. The data show roughly 140,000 clones, 70% to 90% seen once. Material for sequencing was peripheral blood. Receptors were obtained from a woman aged 45-60 years with acute or convalescent COVID-19.

This clone was picked up one time. V and J are TRBV6-1 and TRBJ1-6; D gene ambiguous. The CDR3 sequence is 16 residues long. The germline V and J ends were trimmed by 0 bases and 8 bases, with 14 bases remaining between them. Germline V gene data show CDR1 as MNHNS and CDR2 as SASEGT. The CDR3 is CASSEAYGISDSPLHF. CDR3 nucleotide sequence: TGTGCCAGCAGTGAAGCTTACGGGATCTCAGATTCACCCCTCCACTTT.

The rearrangement joins TRBV28 to TRBJ1-4; TRBD1 matches 7 bases. Germline values: CDR1 MDHEN, CDR2 SYDVKM. With V trimmed by 2 bases and J by 10 bases, 7 bases remained unmatched. The CDR3 extends over 14 amino acids. For the CDR3, the DNA is TGTGCCAGCAGTTTAGAACAGGGGTTCGGAAAACTGTTTTTT. Amino acid sequence: CASSLEQGFGKLFF.

This chain links TRBV3-1 (or the pseudogene TRBV3-2) with TRBJ1-1, with D possibly being TRBD1 (6 bases). Germline loops: CDR1 LGHDT, CDR2 YNNKEL (reference sequence). Deletions cut 4 bases from V and 3 bases from J, with 12 bases between. The CDR3 sequence is 14 residues long. CDR3 bases: TGTGCCAGCAGCCGACAGGAGGCGGACACTGAAGCTTTCTTT. Residues: CASSRQEADTEAFF.

V usage is TRBV5-1 and J usage is TRBJ2-7; D ambiguous. Germline V gene data show CDR1 as SGHRS and CDR2 as YFSETQ. Trimming pared 0 bases from V and 6 bases from J, leaving 13 bases between. The CDR3 is 14 residues long. The CDR3 coding sequence is TGCGCCAGCAGCTTGGACGGCCCCCAGCGCGAGCAGTACTTC. Its protein is CASSLDGPQREQYF.

This rearrangement joins TRBV28 to TRBJ1-5; 8 nucleotides align to TRBD1. V lost 11 bases, J lost 1 base, and 13 bases stayed unmatched. The germline V gene encodes CDR1 MDHEN and CDR2 SYDVKM. The CDR3 has 16 residues. CDR3 residues: CASATGQGFSNQPQHF. DNA of the CDR3: TGTGCCTCCGCTACTGGACAGGGCTTCAGCAATCAGCCCCAGCATTTT.

This sequence joins TRBV29-1 and TRBJ2-5; 12 bases align to TRBD1. The V gene's germline CDR1 is SQVTM and CDR2 ANQGSEA. V gave up 0 bases and J gave up 5 bases; unmatched junction bases: 7. This CDR3 contains 16 residues. The CDR3 reads CSVEEWDRGQEETQYF. CDR3 DNA sequence: TGCAGCGTTGAAGAATGGGACAGGGGGCAGGAGGAGACCCAGTACTTC.

This clone was seen a handful of times. This chain joins TRBV9 and TRBJ2-1; 8 bases map to TRBD1. V lost 3 bases to trimming and J lost 2 bases; unmatched junction nucleotides: 1. This CDR3 is built from 14 residues. Germline V CDR1 and CDR2: SGDLS, YYNGEE. In DNA, the CDR3 is TGTGCCAGCAGCGGACAGGGGACCTACAATGAGCAGTTCTTC. Its protein product is CASSGQGTYNEQFF. Using reference TRBV9 and TRBJ2-1 for the parts outside the CDR3, the full variable domain is DSGVTQTPKHLITATGQRVTLRCSPRSGDLSVYWYQQSLDQGLQFLIQYYNGEERAKGNILERFSAQQFPDLHSELNLSSLELGDSALYFCASSGQGTYNEQFFGPGTRLTVL.